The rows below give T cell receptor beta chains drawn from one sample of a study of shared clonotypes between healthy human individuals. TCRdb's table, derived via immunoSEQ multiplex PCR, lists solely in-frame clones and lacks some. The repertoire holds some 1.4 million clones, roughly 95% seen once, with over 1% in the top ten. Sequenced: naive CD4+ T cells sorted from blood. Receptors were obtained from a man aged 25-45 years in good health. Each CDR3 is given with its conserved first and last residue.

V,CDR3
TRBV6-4,CASSPSRVYNEQFF
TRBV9,CASSAGTGGRAGGQSLIYEQFF
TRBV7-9,CASSLGLTGVPHKGEQFF
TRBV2,CASSDQESSYNEQFF
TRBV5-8,CASSLLGTDTQYF
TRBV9,CASSVEAVEGGPGNEQFF
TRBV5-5,CASRKETQYF
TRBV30,CAWSWGPAETQYF
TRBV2,CASSGFQGFGEAFF
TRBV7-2,CASSPAWGGRSHEQYF
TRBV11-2,CASSIRQGFESGSEKLFF
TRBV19,CASARGAATEAFF
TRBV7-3,CASGTLPNEQFF
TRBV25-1,CASSDPGGTGELFF
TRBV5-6,CASSIPGPNEKLFF
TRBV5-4,CASSLRRDLQDTQYF